These 14 T cell receptor beta chains were all obtained from the same sample, sequenced in a study of Graves' ophthalmopathy and Graves' hyperthyroidism. Amplifying from RNA transcripts, the study obtained TCR beta CDR3 regions. An opening RT-PCR round employed HTBI primers and preceded a second-round multiplex PCR. TCRdb processed the multiplex PCR reads anew with MiXCR; each CDR3 protein has one entry. The data contain over a million distinct CDR3 sequences, around a third of them singletons. Source material: peripheral blood or thyroid tissue (not recorded which). These receptors were obtained from an adult man with Graves' hyperthyroidism.

The chain couples TRBV7-2 to TRBJ2-7, with 7 nucleotides matching TRBD2. J was trimmed by 3 bases and V by 5 bases; bases with no gene match: 10. The CDR3 is made up of 15 amino acids. From germline, CDR1 is SGHTA and CDR2 FQGNSA. CDR3 coding DNA: TGTGCCAGCAGCCCCAGGGTTGGGGAGGGCTACGAGCAGTACTTC. Its translation: CASSPRVGEGYEQYF.

The chain combines TRBV7-8 with TRBJ2-7, with a possible D match to TRBD1 (6 bases). The CDR3 length is 17 residues. From germline, CDR1 is SGHVS and CDR2 FQNEAQ. Trimming shortened V by 2 bases and J by 1 base, and 18 bases separated the two germline ends. The DNA for the CDR3 is TGTGCCAGCAGCTTAAGTATTTGGGGACACCGATCCTACGAGCAGTACTTC. It codes for CASSLSIWGHRSYEQYF.

This clonotype was detected ten times or more. The chain couples TRBV6-1 to TRBJ1-6; D remains ambiguous. Germline V CDR1 and CDR2: MNHNS, SASEGT. Trimming removed 7 bases from V and 10 bases from J, with 11 bases in between. The CDR3 sequence is 12 residues long. This chain's CDR3 is CASNLNRSPLHF. As DNA, the CDR3 is TGTGCCAGCAATCTGAATAGGTCACCCCTCCACTTT.

This clonotype has more than one count but fewer than ten. V is TRBV5-5 and J is TRBJ1-4; no clear D gene. The germline CDR1 and CDR2 sequences are SGHKS and YYEKEE (reference sequence). The CDR3 has 15 residues. The V gene lost 5 bases and the J gene lost 3 bases, with 14 bases spanning the gap. CDR3 amino acids: CASRNWKVPNEKLFF. The CDR3 DNA follows: TGTGCCAGCAGGAACTGGAAGGTACCTAATGAAAAACTGTTTTTT.

In its sample, this clonotype was seen a few times. V gene TRBV3-1 combines with J gene TRBJ2-7, with TRBD1 identical over 8 bases. The CDR3 covers 14 residues. J was trimmed by 4 bases and V by 7 bases; bases with no gene match: 9. CDR1 and CDR2 from the germline V gene are LGHDT and YNNKEL (reference sequence). The CDR3 loop reads CASTWQGASYEQYF. As DNA, the CDR3 is TGTGCCAGCACCTGGCAGGGGGCATCTTACGAGCAGTACTTC.

The table lists this clonotype with a count of one. This chain uses TRBV29-1 with TRBJ1-6; TRBD1 is a possible D gene (5 bases). The V gene's germline CDR1 is SQVTM and CDR2 ANQGSEA. The CDR3 totals 16 residues. Trimming left V 2 bases short and J 10 bases short, with 21 bases between. CDR3 DNA sequence: TGCAGCGTTGAATCGCTAGCGGGAGGGGAATACTCACCCCTCCACTTT. Protein sequence: CSVESLAGGEYSPLHF.

The chain is built from TRBV5-6 and TRBJ2-7; TRBD1 matches 8 bases. The CDR3 length is 14 residues. The junction had 10 bases not matched to a gene; V was cut back by 4 bases and J by 7 bases. Germline CDR1 and CDR2: SGHDT and YYEEEE. The CDR3 loop reads CASSRLDRAGEQYF. CDR3 DNA: TGTGCCAGCAGCCGGCTGGACAGGGCGGGAGAGCAGTACTTC.

Details on this clonotype: Germline is not matched at one junction end, which may reflect a read error. In DNA form, the CDR3 reads TGTGCCAGTAGTGTCCGACCGGGACACGAGCAGTGCTTC. This codes for CASSVRPGHEQCF. V gene TRBV19 combines with J gene TRBJ2-7, with D possibly being TRBD1 (6 bases). CDR3 length: 13 amino acids. Germline-derived CDR1 and CDR2 are LNHDA and SQIVND (reference sequence).

This chain uses TRBV29-1 with TRBJ2-5; D unclear. This CDR3 region has 15 residues. In germline, CDR1 is SQVTM, CDR2 ANQGSEA. V lost 5 bases, J lost 2 bases, and 18 bases lay in between. CDR3 in DNA: TGCAGCGTTCAGTCCCCGGTTCCGTCGCAAGAGACCCAGTACTTC. Protein sequence: CSVQSPVPSQETQYF.

The rearrangement uses TRBV25-1 and TRBJ1-5; 8 bases agree with TRBD1. The CDR3 totals 13 residues. Germline CDR1 and CDR2: MGHDK and SYGVNS. After removal of 6 bases from V and 14 bases from J, the junction contained 12 bases not matched to a gene. The CDR3 sequence: CASRNQGDRYEHF. CDR3 DNA: TGTGCCAGCAGGAACCAGGGGGACAGGTACGAGCATTTT.

The sample holds a few counts of this clonotype. A read error is possible here, since a much larger clone lies one base away. This rearrangement joins TRBV7-8 to TRBJ1-2; D is perhaps TRBD1 (6 bases). Germline CDR1 is SGHVS and CDR2 is FQNEAQ. With 5 bases removed from V and 6 bases from J, the gap between germline ends came to 16 bases. CDR3 size: 14 residues. CDR3 sequence: CASSPIPGTNGYTF. For the CDR3, the DNA is TGTGCCAGCAGCCCCATTCCCGGGACAAATGGCTACACCTTC.

On this clonotype itself: The germline gene is not matched at one end of the junction; a read error may be the cause. This chain connects TRBV9 to TRBJ2-2; D is possibly TRBD2 (6 bases). The CDR3 loop spans 14 amino acids. The germline V gene has CDR1 SGDLS and CDR2 YYNGEE. The CDR3 is CASSGSFGTGELFF. In nucleotides, the CDR3 is TGTGCCAGTAGCGGAAGCTTTGGAACCGGGGAGCTGTTTTTT.

Only a few counts were recorded for this clonotype. The J gene is TRBJ1-4, the V gene TRBV7-9, with TRBD1 matching 10 bases. The V and J ends lost 5 bases and 8 bases, in that order; junction bases with no gene match: 11. Germline values: CDR1 SEHNR, CDR2 FQNEAQ (reference sequence). CDR3 length: 16 residues. CDR3: CASSPAPGTGDEKLFF. The CDR3 nucleotides are TGTGCCAGCAGCCCTGCCCCCGGGACAGGGGACGAAAAACTGTTTTTT.

In the case of this clonotype: A much bigger clone sits one base away, suggesting this may be a read error. This sequence joins TRBV24-1 and TRBJ1-5, with D possibly TRBD1 on 5 matching bases. In germline, CDR1 is KGHDR, CDR2 SFDVKD. This CDR3 has 15 amino acids. V lost 4 bases to trimming and J lost 3 bases, with 12 bases between them. The CDR3 loop is CATSETEGPNQPQHF. CDR3 nucleotide sequence: TGTGCCACCAGTGAGACAGAGGGCCCCAATCAGCCCCAGCATTTT.